This TCR beta chain was documented in a study of T cell changes during pregnancy in multiple sclerosis. Assay: immunoSEQ multiplex PCR; the TCRdb copy retains only in-frame clones and omits some. Of 100,000 to 130,000 clones in the sample, less than 95% are singletons; the top ten hold more than 0.65%. The CDR3 totals 16 residues. Per the germline V gene, CDR1 is SGHAT and CDR2 is FQNNGV. Trimming removed 1 base at V and 3 bases at J, with 13 bases between. Sequencing was performed on peripheral blood, taken in the third trimester of pregnancy. The chain employs TRBV11-2 and TRBJ2-1; maybe TRBD1 (5 bases). The TCR comes from a female donor in good health, enrolled as a control in a pregnancy study. The CDR3 DNA is TGTGCCAGCAGCTTAGTTGGGGCCGCTATCTACAATGAGCAGTTCTTC. Translated: CASSLVGAAIYNEQFF.